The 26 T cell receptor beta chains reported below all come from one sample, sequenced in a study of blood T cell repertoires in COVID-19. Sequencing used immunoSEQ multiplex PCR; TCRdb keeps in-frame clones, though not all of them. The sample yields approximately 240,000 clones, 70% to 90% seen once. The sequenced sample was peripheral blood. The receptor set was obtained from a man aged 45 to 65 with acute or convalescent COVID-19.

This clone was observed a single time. DNA of the CDR3: TGTGCCAGCAGCTCGGACAGAGGCTCCTACAATGAGCAGTTCTTC. Its protein product is CASSSDRGSYNEQFF. The chain is built from TRBV11-3 and TRBJ2-1, with TRBD1 as a possible D gene (6 bases). CDR1 and CDR2 from the germline V gene are SGHNT and YENEEA. The V gene lost 4 bases and the J gene lost 0 bases, with 10 bases spanning the gap. This CDR3 is 15 amino acids long.

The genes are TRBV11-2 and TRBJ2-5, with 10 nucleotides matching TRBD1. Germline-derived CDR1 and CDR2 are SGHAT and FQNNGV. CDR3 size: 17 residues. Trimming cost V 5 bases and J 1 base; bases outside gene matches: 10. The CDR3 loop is CASSLNMRTGGQETQYF. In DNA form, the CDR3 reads TGTGCCAGCAGCCTCAATATGAGGACAGGGGGCCAAGAGACCCAGTACTTC.

The CDR3 region is CASSEARSNSPLHF. DNA for the CDR3: TGTGCCAGCAGTGAAGCGAGGAGTAATTCACCCCTCCACTTT. The V and J genes are TRBV2 and TRBJ1-6; D gene uncertain. This CDR3 has 14 residues. Germline values: CDR1 SNHLY, CDR2 FYNNEI. Between the trimmed V and J ends, which lost 0 bases and 6 bases, there was a span of 6 bases.

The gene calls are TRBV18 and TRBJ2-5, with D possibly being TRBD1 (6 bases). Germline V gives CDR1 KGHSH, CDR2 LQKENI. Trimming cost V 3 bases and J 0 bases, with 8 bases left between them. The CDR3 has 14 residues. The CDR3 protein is CASSPRTDQETQYF. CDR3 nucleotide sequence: TGTGCCAGCTCACCGAGGACAGACCAAGAGACCCAGTACTTC. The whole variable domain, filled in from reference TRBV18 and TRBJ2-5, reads NAGVMQNPRHLVRRRGQEARLRCSPMKGHSHVYWYRQLPEEGLKFMVYLQKENIIDESGMPKERFSAEFPKEGPSILRIQQVVRGDSAAYFCASSPRTDQETQYFGPGTRLLVL.

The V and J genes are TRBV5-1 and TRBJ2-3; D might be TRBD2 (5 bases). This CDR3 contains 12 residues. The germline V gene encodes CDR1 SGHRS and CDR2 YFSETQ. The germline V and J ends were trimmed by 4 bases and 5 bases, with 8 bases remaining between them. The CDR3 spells CASSTGLDTQYF. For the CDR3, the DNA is TGCGCCAGCAGCACCGGACTAGATACGCAGTATTTT.

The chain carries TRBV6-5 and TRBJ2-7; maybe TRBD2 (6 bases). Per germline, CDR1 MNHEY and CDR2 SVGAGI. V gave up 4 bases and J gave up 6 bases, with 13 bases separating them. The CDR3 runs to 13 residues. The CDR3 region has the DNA TGTGCCAGCAGTTCCAACAGGAGGGGCGAGCAGTACTTC. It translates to CASSSNRRGEQYF.

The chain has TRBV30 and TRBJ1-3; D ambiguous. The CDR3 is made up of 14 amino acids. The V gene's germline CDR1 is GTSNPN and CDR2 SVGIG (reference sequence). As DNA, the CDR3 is TGTGTCTTGGAGGTGCCAATCTCTGGAAACACCATATATTTT. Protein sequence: CVLEVPISGNTIYF.

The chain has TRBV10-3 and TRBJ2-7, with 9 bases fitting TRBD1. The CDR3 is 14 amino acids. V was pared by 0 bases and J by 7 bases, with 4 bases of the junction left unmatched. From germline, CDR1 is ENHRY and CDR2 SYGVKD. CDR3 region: CAISESDRGGEQYF. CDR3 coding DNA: TGTGCCATCAGTGAGTCGGACAGGGGTGGGGAGCAGTACTTC.

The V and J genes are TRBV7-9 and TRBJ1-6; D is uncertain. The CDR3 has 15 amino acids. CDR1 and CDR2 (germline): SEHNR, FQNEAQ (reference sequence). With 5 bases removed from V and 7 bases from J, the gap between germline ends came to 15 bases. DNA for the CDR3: TGTGCCAGCAGCGGGGAGGAGGAGGGCAATTCACCCCTCCACTTT. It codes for CASSGEEEGNSPLHF.

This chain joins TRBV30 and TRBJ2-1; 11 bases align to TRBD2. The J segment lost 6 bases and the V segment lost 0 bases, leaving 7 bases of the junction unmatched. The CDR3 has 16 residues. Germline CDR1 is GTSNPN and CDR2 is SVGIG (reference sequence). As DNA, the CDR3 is TGTGCCTGGAGTGTTTGGCTAGCGGGAGGTGGCAATGAGCAGTTCTTC. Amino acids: CAWSVWLAGGGNEQFF.

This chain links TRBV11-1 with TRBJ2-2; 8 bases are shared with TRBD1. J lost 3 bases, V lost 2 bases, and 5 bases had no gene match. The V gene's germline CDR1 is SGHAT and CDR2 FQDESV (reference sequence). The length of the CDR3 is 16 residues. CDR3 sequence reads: CASSLWTGRHTGELFF. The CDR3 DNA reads TGTGCCAGCAGCTTATGGACAGGGAGGCACACCGGGGAGCTGTTTTTT.

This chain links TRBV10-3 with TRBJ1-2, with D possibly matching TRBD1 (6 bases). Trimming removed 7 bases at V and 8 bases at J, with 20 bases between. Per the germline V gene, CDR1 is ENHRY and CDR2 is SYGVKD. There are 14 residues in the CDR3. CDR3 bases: TGTGCCATCACCCAGACAGGTGGCTCTGGGGGCTACACCTTC. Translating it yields CAITQTGGSGGYTF.

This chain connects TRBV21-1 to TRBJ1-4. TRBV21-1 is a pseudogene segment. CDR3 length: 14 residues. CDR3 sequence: CASSKGLLNEKLFF. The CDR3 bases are TGTGCCAGCAGCAAAGGCCTATTAAATGAAAAACTGTTTTTT.

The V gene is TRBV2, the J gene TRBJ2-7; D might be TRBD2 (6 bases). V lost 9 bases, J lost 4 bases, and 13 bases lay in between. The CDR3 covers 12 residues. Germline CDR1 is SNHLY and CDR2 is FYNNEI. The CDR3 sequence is CASVSGGYEQYF. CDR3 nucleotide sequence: TGTGCCAGTGTAAGTGGGGGGTACGAGCAGTACTTC.

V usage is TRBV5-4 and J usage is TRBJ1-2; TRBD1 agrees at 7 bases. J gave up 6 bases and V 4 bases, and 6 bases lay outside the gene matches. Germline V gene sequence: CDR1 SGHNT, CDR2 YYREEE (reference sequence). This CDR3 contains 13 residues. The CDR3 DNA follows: TGTGCCAGCAGCCAAACAGGGGTAGATGGCTACACCTTC. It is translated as CASSQTGVDGYTF. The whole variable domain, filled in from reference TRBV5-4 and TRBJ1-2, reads ETGVTQSPTHLIKTRGQQVTLRCSSQSGHNTVSWYQQALGQGPQFIFQYYREEENGRGNFPPRFSGLQFPNYSSELNVNALELDDSALYLCASSQTGVDGYTFGSGTRLTVV.

CDR3 in DNA: TGTGCCAGTAGTAGGTCGACTAGCGGGGTCGGGGATACGCAGTATTTT. Translating gives CASSRSTSGVGDTQYF. The chain couples TRBV19 to TRBJ2-3, with 11 nucleotides matching TRBD2. Looked up from germline, CDR1 is LNHDA and CDR2 is SQIVND (reference sequence). V lost 4 bases, J lost 6 bases, and 9 bases stayed unmatched. There are 16 residues in the CDR3.

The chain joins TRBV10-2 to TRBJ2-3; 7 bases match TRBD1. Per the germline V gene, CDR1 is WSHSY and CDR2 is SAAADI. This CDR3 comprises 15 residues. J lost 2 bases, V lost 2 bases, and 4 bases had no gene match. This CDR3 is CASSEPGTATDTQYF. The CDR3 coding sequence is TGCGCCAGCAGTGAGCCCGGGACAGCCACAGATACGCAGTATTTT.

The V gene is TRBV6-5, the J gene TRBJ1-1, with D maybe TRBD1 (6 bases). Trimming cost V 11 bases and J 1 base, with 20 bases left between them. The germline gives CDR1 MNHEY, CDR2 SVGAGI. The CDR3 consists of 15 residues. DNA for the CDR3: TGTGCCCGCTTCCCTAGGGGACACCGGAACACTGAAGCTTTCTTT. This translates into CARFPRGHRNTEAFF.

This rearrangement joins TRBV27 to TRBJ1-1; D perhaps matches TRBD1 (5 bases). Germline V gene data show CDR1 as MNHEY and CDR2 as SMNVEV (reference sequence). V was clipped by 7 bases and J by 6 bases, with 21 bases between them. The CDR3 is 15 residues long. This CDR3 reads CASKSWGEEIPEAFF. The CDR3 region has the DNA TGTGCCAGCAAATCATGGGGGGAGGAAATACCTGAAGCTTTCTTT.

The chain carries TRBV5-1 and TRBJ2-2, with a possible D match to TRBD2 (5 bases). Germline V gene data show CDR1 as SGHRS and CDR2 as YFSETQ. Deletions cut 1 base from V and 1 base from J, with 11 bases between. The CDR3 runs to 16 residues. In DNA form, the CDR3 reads TGCGCCAGCAGCTTGCTTACTAGGGAGAACACCGGGGAGCTGTTTTTT. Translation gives CASSLLTRENTGELFF.

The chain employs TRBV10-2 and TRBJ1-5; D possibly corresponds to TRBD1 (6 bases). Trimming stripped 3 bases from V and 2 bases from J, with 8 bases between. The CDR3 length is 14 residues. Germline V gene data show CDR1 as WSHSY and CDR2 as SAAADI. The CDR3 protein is CASSEKGGNQPQHF. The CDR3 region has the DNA TGCGCCAGCAGTGAAAAGGGGGGCAATCAGCCCCAGCATTTT.

CDR3 loop: CASSPGTRELYEQYF. CDR3 in DNA: TGTGCCAGCAGTCCGGGGACTCGGGAGCTTTACGAGCAGTACTTC. The V call is TRBV28, the J call TRBJ2-7; perhaps TRBD2 as D (6 bases). Trimming removed 5 bases from V and 4 bases from J, with 18 bases in between. The CDR3 loop spans 15 amino acids. Germline CDR1 reads MDHEN; CDR2 reads SYDVKM.

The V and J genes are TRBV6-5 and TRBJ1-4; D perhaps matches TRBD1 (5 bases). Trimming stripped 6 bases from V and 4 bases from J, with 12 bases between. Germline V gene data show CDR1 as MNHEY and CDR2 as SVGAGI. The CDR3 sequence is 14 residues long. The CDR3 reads CASRRDLSNEKLFF. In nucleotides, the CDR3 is TGTGCCAGCAGGCGGGACTTAAGTAATGAAAAACTGTTTTTT.

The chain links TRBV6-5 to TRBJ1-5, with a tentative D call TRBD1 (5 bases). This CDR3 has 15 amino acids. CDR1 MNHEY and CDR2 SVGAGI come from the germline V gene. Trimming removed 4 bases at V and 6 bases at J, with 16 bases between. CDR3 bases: TGTGCCAGCAGTTCCCCCGCGGGACCGGGTCAGCCCCAGCATTTT. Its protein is CASSSPAGPGQPQHF.

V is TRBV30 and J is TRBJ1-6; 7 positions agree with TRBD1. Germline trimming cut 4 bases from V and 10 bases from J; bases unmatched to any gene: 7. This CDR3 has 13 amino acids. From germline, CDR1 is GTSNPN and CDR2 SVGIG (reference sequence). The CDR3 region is CAWKRGRGSPLHF. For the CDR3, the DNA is TGTGCCTGGAAGAGGGGGCGAGGCTCACCCCTCCACTTT.

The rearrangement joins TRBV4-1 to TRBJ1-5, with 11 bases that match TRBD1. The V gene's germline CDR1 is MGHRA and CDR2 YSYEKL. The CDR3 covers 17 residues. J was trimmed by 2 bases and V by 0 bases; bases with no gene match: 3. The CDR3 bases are TGCGCCAGCAGCCAAGATTGGGGACAGGGGGGCAATCAGCCCCAGCATTTT. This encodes CASSQDWGQGGNQPQHF.